This entry features one TCR beta chain sequence. This sample stems from a study of T cell responses to AZD1222 COVID-19 vaccine. TCRdb's copy holds only in-frame clones and misses some; the assay was immunoSEQ multiplex PCR. The sample lists some 25,000 clones; around 90% were seen once. V shed 5 bases and J 4 bases; nucleotides not matched to a gene: 3. The CDR3 consists of 15 residues. From germline, CDR1 is SQVTM and CDR2 ANQGSEA. The specimen comprised peripheral blood, sampled 28 days after the second AZD1222 dose. This chain connects TRBV29-1 to TRBJ2-2; 14 nucleotides align to TRBD2. This sequence was found in an adult who received the AZD1222 COVID-19 vaccine. The CDR3 here is CSVPGTSGGTGELFF. CDR3 coding DNA: TGCAGCGTTCCTGGGACTAGCGGGGGCACCGGGGAGCTGTTTTTT.